Following are 19 T cell receptor beta chains from one sample sequenced in a study of T cells in Graves' hyperthyroidism and ophthalmopathy. Regions amplified from RNA transcripts were the TCR beta CDR3 regions. Researchers ran a first-round RT-PCR on the TCR CDR3 using the HTBI primer set. Each CDR3 protein gets one entry after TCRdb re-called the multiplex PCR reads with MiXCR. The sample gives fewer than 450,000 distinct CDR3 sequences, about a sixth of which show up once; about a third is in the top ten. What was sequenced was blood. The receptors originated from a woman aged 25 to 39 with Graves' hyperthyroidism that later progressed to Graves' ophthalmopathy.

This chain links TRBV12-3 or TRBV12-4 with TRBJ2-3; 8 bases match TRBD1. The J segment lost 3 bases and the V segment lost 6 bases, leaving 8 bases of the junction unmatched. The CDR3 has 15 amino acids. The CDR3 DNA reads as TGTGCCAGCAGCCAAAAGGACAGGGCGACAGATACGCAGTATTTT. It specifies CASSQKDRATDTQYF.

The table lists this clonotype with a few counts. The rearrangement joins TRBV4-1 to TRBJ2-1; TRBD2 matches 11 bases. V gave up 2 bases and J gave up 7 bases; unmatched junction bases: 4. The CDR3 extends over 15 amino acids. CDR1 is MGHRA and CDR2 is YSYEKL in the germline V gene. The CDR3 region is CASSQTSGGSNEQFF. CDR3 in DNA: TGCGCCAGCAGCCAAACTAGCGGGGGTAGTAATGAGCAGTTCTTC.

This clonotype was observed many times. The chain links TRBV11-2 to TRBJ2-1; D not resolved. With 0 bases removed from V and 4 bases from J, the gap between germline ends came to 4 bases. Looked up from germline, CDR1 is SGHAT and CDR2 is FQNNGV. This CDR3 is built from 13 residues. For the CDR3, the DNA is TGTGCCAGCAGCTTAGACATATACAATGAGCAGTTCTTC. As protein: CASSLDIYNEQFF.

In this sample, this clonotype turned up a few times. The genes are TRBV5-5 and TRBJ2-2; 7 bases match TRBD1. The CDR3 has 16 amino acids. J lost 1 base, V lost 6 bases, and 9 bases had no gene match. Per germline, CDR1 SGHKS and CDR2 YYEKEE (reference sequence). CDR3: CASTFRDRVNTGELFF. The CDR3 nucleotides are TGTGCCAGCACCTTTCGGGACAGAGTGAACACCGGGGAGCTGTTTTTT.

This chain joins TRBV7-9 and TRBJ1-2; D call uncertain. Germline V CDR1 and CDR2: SEHNR, FQNEAQ (reference sequence). CDR3 length equals 14 residues. V gave up 5 bases and J gave up 1 base, with 11 bases separating them. The CDR3 region is CASSPADVNYGYTF. CDR3 nucleotide sequence: TGTGCCAGCAGCCCCGCGGACGTTAACTATGGCTACACCTTC.

This clonotype was seen at least ten times. In nucleotides, the CDR3 is TGCAGTGCTAGTCGGCAGGCCAAGGAAAAACTGTTTTTT. Translated, it gives CSASRQAKEKLFF. The chain recombines TRBV20-1 with TRBJ1-4; D remains ambiguous. V lost 3 bases to trimming and J lost 8 bases, with 13 bases between them. The CDR3 has 13 residues. Germline CDR1 reads DFQATT; CDR2 reads SNEGSKA (reference sequence).

The sample holds many counts of this clonotype. CDR3 residues: CASSLLGSTDTQYF. The CDR3 DNA is TGTGCCAGCAGCTTACTAGGAAGCACAGATACGCAGTATTTT. The V call is TRBV7-2, the J call TRBJ2-3; no firm D call. This CDR3 spans 14 amino acids. The germline CDR1 and CDR2 sequences are SGHTA and FQGNSA. Trimming took off 2 bases at V and 0 bases at J, with 6 bases between the two ends.

A remark on this clonotype: This may be a read error, as it is one base from a much larger clone. The DNA for the CDR3 is TGTGCCAGCAGCCGGGACTCCGGGGTGAGCACTGAAGCTTTCTTT. Translated: CASSRDSGVSTEAFF. The V and J genes are TRBV3-1 and TRBJ1-1; D may be TRBD1 (5 bases). Germline values: CDR1 LGHDT, CDR2 YNNKEL (reference sequence). The CDR3 spans 15 residues. V gave up 4 bases and J gave up 4 bases, with 16 bases separating them.

This clonotype was seen only a few times. The chain joins TRBV20-1 to TRBJ2-7; possibly TRBD1 for D (5 bases). V lost 5 bases to trimming and J lost 3 bases, with 11 bases between them. Germline values: CDR1 DFQATT, CDR2 SNEGSKA (reference sequence). CDR3 size: 12 residues. CDR3 region: CSALGQGYEQYF. CDR3 coding DNA: TGCAGTGCTTTGGGGCAGGGCTACGAGCAGTACTTC.

This clonotype occurred a few times. The genes are TRBV10-2 and TRBJ2-1; 11 bases line up with TRBD2. Per the germline V gene, CDR1 is WSHSY and CDR2 is SAAADI. This CDR3 is 16 amino acids long. Unmatched junction bases numbered 3, after V lost 3 bases and J lost 2 bases. This CDR3 reads CASSELAGVTYNEQFF. The CDR3 nucleotides are TGCGCCAGCAGTGAACTAGCGGGAGTGACCTACAATGAGCAGTTCTTC.

This clonotype showed up many times. The chain joins TRBV12-3 or TRBV12-4 to TRBJ2-7; D is possibly TRBD1 or TRBD2 (5 bases each). The CDR3 has 14 residues. Between the trimmed V and J ends, which lost 6 bases and 1 base, there was a span of 13 bases. CDR3 sequence reads: CASRPGGISYEQYF. The DNA for the CDR3 is TGTGCCAGCAGACCTGGGGGTATATCCTACGAGCAGTACTTC.

The CDR3 nucleotides read TGTGCCAGCAGTTTAGCTCGGCAGACCCAGTACTTC. Encoded protein: CASSLARQTQYF. The J gene is TRBJ2-5, the V gene TRBV28; unclear D gene. CDR1 is MDHEN and CDR2 is SYDVKM in the germline V gene. The V gene lost 2 bases and the J gene lost 6 bases, with 7 bases spanning the gap. CDR3 length: 12 amino acids.

V gene TRBV18 combines with J gene TRBJ2-5, with a tentative D call TRBD2 (6 bases). V gave up 1 base and J gave up 3 bases, with 9 bases separating them. CDR1 is KGHSH, CDR2 LQKENI, per germline. This CDR3 comprises 14 residues. The CDR3, as DNA: TGTGCCAGCTCACCACTAGCGGATAAAGAGACCCAGTACTTC. It yields the protein CASSPLADKETQYF. The full variable domain, with the rest looked up from reference TRBV18 and TRBJ2-5, is NAGVMQNPRHLVRRRGQEARLRCSPMKGHSHVYWYRQLPEEGLKFMVYLQKENIIDESGMPKERFSAEFPKEGPSILRIQQVVRGDSAAYFCASSPLADKETQYFGPGTRLLVL.

This clonotype has only one observation. A read error is possible here, since a much larger clone lies one base away. The CDR3 end shows no conserved phenylalanine or tryptophan, and so a read error is likely. The V gene is TRBV30, the J gene TRBJ1-1; TRBD1 is a possible D gene (6 bases). The germline gives CDR1 GTSNPN, CDR2 SVGIG (reference sequence). Trimming took off 7 bases at V and 1 base at J, with 13 bases between the two ends. This CDR3 comprises 13 residues. The CDR3 sequence is CAFFGQSNTEAFL. The DNA of the CDR3 is TGTGCCTTTTTCGGACAGTCGAACACTGAAGCTTTCCTT.

This chain joins TRBV12-3 or TRBV12-4 and TRBJ2-3, with 8 bases that match TRBD2. V lost 5 bases, J lost 0 bases, and 10 bases stayed unmatched. The length of the CDR3 is 17 residues. CDR3 loop: CASSRTLAGPSTDTQYF. As DNA, the CDR3 is TGTGCCAGCAGTCGAACTCTAGCGGGTCCTAGCACAGATACGCAGTATTTT.

In its sample, this clonotype was seen once. V gene TRBV6-2 or TRBV6-3 combines with J gene TRBJ2-3, with D perhaps matching TRBD2 (6 bases). Germline CDR1 and CDR2: MNHEY and SVGEGT. This CDR3 has 14 residues. Trimming stripped 6 bases from V and 2 bases from J, with 12 bases between. The CDR3 region is CASRHWDFTDTQYF. CDR3 nucleotide sequence: TGTGCCAGCAGGCACTGGGACTTCACAGATACGCAGTATTTT.

The sample holds many counts of this clonotype. Here the CDR3 reads CASNSGLAGFSNEQFF. In DNA, the CDR3 is TGTGCCAGCAATTCCGGCCTAGCGGGTTTCTCAAATGAGCAGTTCTTC. V gene TRBV27 combines with J gene TRBJ2-1; 8 bases map to TRBD2. Germline V lookup: CDR1 MNHEY, CDR2 SMNVEV (reference sequence). This CDR3 contains 16 residues. J was trimmed by 7 bases and V by 7 bases; bases with no gene match: 15.

This clonotype was recorded many times. V usage is TRBV4-2 and J usage is TRBJ2-7; D might be TRBD2 (6 bases). This CDR3 spans 15 amino acids. The germline gives CDR1 LGHNA, CDR2 YNFKEQ. Trimming stripped 4 bases from V and 2 bases from J, with 15 bases between. For the CDR3, the DNA is TGTGCCAGCAGCCCCCGGGACTTCCGGACCTACGAGCAGTACTTC. Translating gives CASSPRDFRTYEQYF.

This clonotype was detected many times. V usage is TRBV19 and J usage is TRBJ1-6; D is ambiguous. CDR1 and CDR2 from the germline V gene are LNHDA and SQIVND (reference sequence). The CDR3 extends over 14 amino acids. V gave up 3 bases and J gave up 8 bases, with 11 bases separating them. The CDR3 sequence: CASSIKGSDSPLHF. As DNA, the CDR3 is TGTGCCAGTAGTATCAAGGGATCGGATTCACCCCTCCACTTT.